This entry concerns a single TCR beta chain. Its antigen is still unknown. This sample is drawn from a study of T cell responses to AZD1222 COVID-19 vaccine. Overall study findings and caveats: White British ancestry dominated among donors, who included more females, and clonal diversity was possibly underestimated.

Second-dose recipients at about 4 or about 12 weeks were treated as one pooled group. This table comes from immunoSEQ multiplex PCR, and its TCRdb copy is limited to in-frame clones, with some not included. The table lists around 190,000 clones, around 88% of them singletons. The starting material was peripheral blood, obtained 28 days after the second AZD1222 dose. The sequence was collected from an adult who received the AZD1222 COVID-19 vaccine.

CDR3 bases: TGTGCCAGCAGCTGGAGGACAGGGGGTCAATACGAGCAGTACTTC. Translation: CASSWRTGGQYEQYF. The chain is built from TRBV7-2 and TRBJ2-7; TRBD1 agrees at 10 bases. CDR3 length: 15 amino acids. The germline V gene encodes CDR1 SGHTA and CDR2 FQGNSA. V lost 4 bases and J lost 4; bases outside the gene matches: 7.